This T cell receptor (beta chain) was identified in a study of early T cells in non-severe SARS-CoV-2 infection. Germline CDR1 reads SGHAT; CDR2 reads FQNNGV. J gave up 4 bases and V 7 bases, and 8 bases lay outside the gene matches. CDR3 length: 14 residues. TCRdb processed the 5' RACE reads anew with MiXCR; each CDR3 protein has one entry. In the table there are under 35,000 distinct CDR3 sequences, roughly 5.4% of which are singletons. Whole-study findings and limits: Clonotype matching in VDJdb favored anti-spike CD8 responses and did not capture private and CD4 specificities.

The table lists this clonotype with many counts. What it binds is not known. V gene TRBV11-2 combines with J gene TRBJ1-1, with 8 bases fitting TRBD1. The sequence came from an adult who was a healthcare worker with PCR-confirmed SARS-CoV-2 infection or an uninfected control (not recorded which). Sequenced: whole blood. CDR3 in DNA: TGTGCCAGCAACGGACAGGGTGTAGTCACTGAAGCTTTCTTT. This translates into CASNGQGVVTEAFF.